Reported below is one TCR beta chain. Antigen unknown. CDR1 and CDR2 (germline): LNHNV, YYDKDF (reference sequence). Trimming cost V 0 bases and J 7 bases, with 18 bases left between them. CDR3 length: 17 amino acids. TCRdb called the reads again in MiXCR, with one record for every CDR3 protein. The sample yields about 830,000 distinct CDR3 sequences, approximately 30% seen once. This specimen belongs to a study of T cell repertoires in cytomegalovirus infection. At the level of the study: It was recently identified HLA-C-restricted and well-studied HLA-B-restricted CMV epitopes that the study used.

The source was cultured CD8+ T cells from PBMCs, collected from culture after CMV antigen stimulation. The TCR was taken from a human donor in good health (CMV status not recorded). Some clones in this sample may be carry-over from other donors' samples. The rearrangement uses TRBV15 and TRBJ2-2; either TRBD1 or TRBD2 may supply D (5 bases each). The CDR3 spells CATSRDRGRGVGGELFF. The CDR3 coding sequence is TGTGCCACCAGCAGAGATCGGGGAAGGGGTGTTGGCGGGGAGCTGTTTTTT.